The 24 T cell receptor beta chains reported below all come from one sample, sequenced in a study of blood T cell repertoires in COVID-19 (dated by TCRdb to between 2020 and 2021). Library generation was performed with the immunoSEQ multiplex PCR assay. Here the immuneACCESS table is served through TCRdb, limited to in-frame sequences with V and J called. Missing clones are a known gap in these copies; in checked studies unresolved V genes cover under half, and the rest lacks a known reason. Counted in this sample were 150,000 to 200,000 clones; over 75% of them appeared once. The ten most abundant clones make up about 11% of the sample. The source material was peripheral blood. The receptors originated from a human donor in a cohort sampled during active COVID-19.

V usage is TRBV7-9 and J usage is TRBJ2-7; D unresolved. The germline gives CDR1 SEHNR, CDR2 FQNEAQ (reference sequence). The CDR3 spans 13 residues. Trimming shortened V by 1 base and J by 5 bases, and 9 bases separated the two germline ends. Here the CDR3 reads CASSLESRNEQYF. The CDR3 nucleotides are TGTGCCAGCAGCTTAGAAAGCCGAAACGAGCAGTACTTC.

The chain combines TRBV19 with TRBJ2-2; 8 positions agree with TRBD2. Trimming took 7 bases from V and 1 from J; bases not matched to a gene: 8. Per germline, CDR1 LNHDA and CDR2 SQIVND (reference sequence). The CDR3 extends over 16 amino acids. DNA for the CDR3: TGTGCCAGTACCCCCAGACTAGCGTTGAACACCGGGGAGCTGTTTTTT. Translating it yields CASTPRLALNTGELFF.

This clone has more than one count but fewer than ten. The chain links TRBV6-2 or TRBV6-3 to TRBJ2-1; 8 positions agree with TRBD2. The CDR3 is 13 amino acids. V lost 5 bases, J lost 11 bases, and 8 bases stayed unmatched. Germline V gives CDR1 MNHEY, CDR2 SVGEGT. CDR3 nucleotide sequence: TGTGCCAGCAGTACTAGCGGTTTAGATCAGCAGTTCTTC. It is translated as CASSTSGLDQQFF.

V usage is TRBV30 and J usage is TRBJ1-3; TRBD1 might be the D (6 bases). V was pared by 2 bases and J by 4 bases, with 12 bases between. Germline CDR1 reads GTSNPN; CDR2 reads SVGIG (reference sequence). The CDR3 has 14 residues. The CDR3 region is CAWSSGGGGNTIYF. Written as DNA, the CDR3 is TGTGCCTGGAGTAGCGGGGGGGGCGGAAACACCATATATTTT.

The chain joins TRBV6-5 to TRBJ1-1; D perhaps matches TRBD1 (5 bases). V lost 6 bases and J 1 base, leaving 9 bases between the germline ends. Germline CDR1 is MNHEY and CDR2 is SVGAGI. This CDR3 comprises 13 residues. The CDR3 here is CASRIQGNTEAFF. In nucleotides, the CDR3 is TGTGCCAGCAGGATTCAGGGGAACACTGAAGCTTTCTTT.

The chain joins TRBV7-2 to TRBJ1-5; 8 nucleotides line up with TRBD1. The CDR3 extends over 15 amino acids. The V gene's germline CDR1 is SGHTA and CDR2 FQGNSA. V gave up 4 bases and J gave up 0 bases; unmatched junction bases: 2. For the CDR3, the DNA is TGTGCCAGCAGCTCGACAGGGGATAGCAATCAGCCCCAGCATTTT. It translates to CASSSTGDSNQPQHF.

The gene calls are TRBV7-2 and TRBJ2-5; the D gene is possibly TRBD2 (5 bases). CDR3 length: 13 amino acids. With 5 bases removed from V and 4 bases from J, the gap between germline ends came to 11 bases. Germline-derived CDR1 and CDR2 are SGHTA and FQGNSA. CDR3 coding DNA: TGTGCCAGCAGCGATACTAGGCGAGAGACCCAGTACTTC. This translates into CASSDTRRETQYF.

This clone has just one count. The chain couples TRBV28 to TRBJ2-6; TRBD2 matches 11 bases. The ends lost 7 bases at V and 2 bases at J; junction bases unmatched: 4. The CDR3 runs to 16 residues. Germline-derived CDR1 and CDR2 are MDHEN and SYDVKM. CDR3 sequence (DNA): TGTGCCAGCACTTCGGGACTAGCGGCTGGGGCCAACGTCCTGACTTTC. The encoded protein is CASTSGLAAGANVLTF. The complete variable domain, with remaining parts taken from reference TRBV28 and TRBJ2-6, reads DVKVTQSSRYLVKRTGEKVFLECVQDMDHENMFWYRQDPGLGLRLIYFSYDVKMKEKGDIPEGYSVSREKKERFSLILESASTNQTSMYLCASTSGLAAGANVLTFGAGSRLTVL.

This clone was observed a few times. The gene calls are TRBV5-4 and TRBJ1-1; D might be TRBD1 (5 bases). V lost 4 bases and J 1 base, leaving 20 bases between the germline ends. The CDR3 has 17 residues. Germline CDR1 is SGHNT and CDR2 is YYREEE (reference sequence). The CDR3 sequence: CASSAPWEGRRNTEAFF. The CDR3, as DNA: TGTGCCAGCAGCGCACCTTGGGAGGGGAGGCGGAACACTGAAGCTTTCTTT.

The chain joins TRBV7-2 to TRBJ2-1; 10 bases align to TRBD2. The V gene's germline CDR1 is SGHTA and CDR2 FQGNSA. CDR3 size: 15 residues. The V segment lost 5 bases and the J segment 8 bases; nucleotides outside the gene matches: 9. In DNA, the CDR3 is TGTGCCAGCAGCACCCAAGCGGGAGGGGGTCATGAGCAGTTCTTC. It codes for CASSTQAGGGHEQFF.

The V gene is TRBV5-4, the J gene TRBJ2-5; perhaps TRBD1 as D (6 bases). In germline, CDR1 is SGHNT, CDR2 YYREEE (reference sequence). The CDR3 consists of 13 residues. Trimming stripped 4 bases from V and 1 base from J, with 8 bases between. Here the CDR3 reads CASSPDSQETQYF. CDR3 DNA sequence: TGTGCCAGCAGCCCGGACAGCCAAGAGACCCAGTACTTC. Complete variable domain (other parts from reference TRBV5-4 and TRBJ2-5): ETGVTQSPTHLIKTRGQQVTLRCSSQSGHNTVSWYQQALGQGPQFIFQYYREEENGRGNFPPRFSGLQFPNYSSELNVNALELDDSALYLCASSPDSQETQYFGPGTRLLVL.

The chain couples TRBV27 to TRBJ2-7; D possibly corresponds to TRBD2 (6 bases). The CDR3 runs to 13 residues. The germline CDR1 and CDR2 sequences are MNHEY and SMNVEV (reference sequence). V lost 3 bases to trimming and J lost 2 bases, with 8 bases between them. In nucleotides, the CDR3 is TGTGCCAGCAGTTTGCGGGGCGCCTACGAGCAGTACTTC. Translated: CASSLRGAYEQYF.

The chain recombines TRBV11-2 with TRBJ2-1, with D perhaps TRBD1 (5 bases). This CDR3 has 14 amino acids. Germline values: CDR1 SGHAT, CDR2 FQNNGV. The V and J ends lost 3 bases and 3 bases respectively, with 9 bases between them. CDR3 loop: CASSFWGSYNEQFF. CDR3 coding DNA: TGTGCCAGCAGCTTTTGGGGCAGCTACAATGAGCAGTTCTTC.

J is TRBJ2-3 and V is TRBV5-1; TRBD2 might be the D (6 bases). Per the germline V gene, CDR1 is SGHRS and CDR2 is YFSETQ. This CDR3 spans 14 amino acids. Trimming took off 5 bases at V and 1 base at J, with 11 bases between the two ends. CDR3 sequence reads: CASSSGTGTDTQYF. The CDR3 region has the DNA TGCGCCAGCAGTTCCGGGACTGGCACAGATACGCAGTATTTT.

This clone was detected only a few times. The V and J genes are TRBV5-5 and TRBJ2-7, with 7 bases identical to TRBD1. Trimming at V came to 5 bases and at J to 6 bases, leaving 14 bases not matched to a gene. The CDR3 is 15 residues long. Germline CDR1 is SGHKS and CDR2 is YYEKEE (reference sequence). The chain's CDR3 is CASRTPRDSRVEQYF. As DNA, the CDR3 is TGTGCCAGCAGGACCCCCCGGGACAGTAGGGTCGAGCAGTACTTC.

The chain combines TRBV7-9 with TRBJ2-2, with 7 bases matching TRBD1. The V gene end was trimmed by 1 base and the J gene end by 6 bases; junction bases not matched to a gene: 8. The CDR3 sequence is 16 residues long. Germline V lookup: CDR1 SEHNR, CDR2 FQNEAQ (reference sequence). CDR3: CASSLDTSQGAGELFF. The CDR3 DNA reads TGTGCCAGCAGCTTAGACACATCCCAGGGGGCCGGGGAGCTGTTTTTT.

This clone appeared a single time. Other DNA sequences in the same sample also yield this CDR3. The rearrangement joins TRBV5-1 to TRBJ2-7; D possibly corresponds to TRBD1 (6 bases). The CDR3 extends over 12 amino acids. Deletions cut 3 bases from V and 3 bases from J, with 7 bases between. Germline-derived CDR1 and CDR2 are SGHRS and YFSETQ. Written as DNA, the CDR3 is TGCGCCAGCAGCTCACAGGGCTACGAGCAGTACTTC. Translating gives CASSSQGYEQYF. Using reference TRBV5-1 and TRBJ2-7 for the parts outside the CDR3, the full variable domain is KAGVTQTPRYLIKTRGQQVTLSCSPISGHRSVSWYQQTPGQGLQFLFEYFSETQRNKGNFPGRFSGRQFSNSRSEMNVSTLELGDSALYLCASSSQGYEQYFGPGTRLTVT.

CDR3 DNA sequence: TGTGCCAGTAGTGCCTCAGGCATTGACCAAACCTACGAGCAGTACTTC. Translation: CASSASGIDQTYEQYF. This sequence joins TRBV19 and TRBJ2-7; no clear D gene. V gave up 5 bases and J gave up 2 bases, with 19 bases separating them. This CDR3 has 16 residues. Germline V lookup: CDR1 LNHDA, CDR2 SQIVND (reference sequence).

The chain links TRBV10-2 to TRBJ1-5; perhaps TRBD1 as D (6 bases). V lost 1 base and J lost 0, with 10 bases in between. Per germline, CDR1 WSHSY and CDR2 SAAADI. The CDR3 length is 16 residues. CDR3 in amino acids: CASSEWRTDSNQPQHF. In DNA, the CDR3 is TGCGCCAGCAGTGAGTGGAGGACAGATAGCAATCAGCCCCAGCATTTT.

This clone was observed once. This chain joins TRBV2 and TRBJ1-1; D not resolved. This CDR3 contains 14 residues. The germline gives CDR1 SNHLY, CDR2 FYNNEI. V was trimmed by 5 bases and J by 7 bases, leaving 17 bases between them. CDR3 coding DNA: TGTGCCAGCAGTTCCCGACCCTCGGGGAATGAAGCTTTCTTT. Protein sequence: CASSSRPSGNEAFF.

The V and J genes are TRBV6-5 and TRBJ1-2; D gene uncertain. Trimming removed 7 bases from V and 0 bases from J, with 12 bases in between. The CDR3 consists of 14 residues. From germline, CDR1 is MNHEY and CDR2 SVGAGI. CDR3 protein: CASISGSPNYGYTF. CDR3 nucleotides: TGTGCCAGCATTTCGGGGAGCCCTAACTATGGCTACACCTTC.

The CDR3 DNA is TGTGCCAGTACACAGGGGCCAAACTATGGCTACACCTTC. It encodes CASTQGPNYGYTF. This chain uses TRBV19 with TRBJ1-2; 7 bases line up with TRBD1. J was trimmed by 2 bases and V by 7 bases; bases with no gene match: 4. Germline CDR1 reads LNHDA; CDR2 reads SQIVND (reference sequence). The CDR3 runs 13 residues. The full variable domain, in which reference TRBV19 and TRBJ1-2 provide the parts outside the CDR3, is DGGITQSPKYLFRKEGQNVTLSCEQNLNHDAMYWYRQDPGQGLRLIYYSQIVNDFQKGDIAEGYSVSREKKESFPLTVTSAQKNPTAFYLCASTQGPNYGYTFGSGTRLTVV.

The chain carries TRBV4-3 and TRBJ2-2; 9 nucleotides agree with TRBD2. The CDR3 is 16 amino acids. Germline values: CDR1 LGHNA, CDR2 YSLEER. V shed 3 bases, J shed 0 bases, and the junction held 2 bases outside the gene matches. The CDR3 coding sequence is TGCGCCAGCAGCCATAGCGGGGGCCCGAACACCGGGGAGCTGTTTTTT. It specifies CASSHSGGPNTGELFF.

The V gene is TRBV12-2, the J gene TRBJ2-7; the table's TRBD1 call for D was not verified on the DNA. TRBV12-2 is a listed pseudogene. There are 17 residues in the CDR3. Here the CDR3 reads CASRPITGACSSYEQYF. The CDR3 DNA is TGTGCAAGTCGCCCCATTACTGGGGCTTGTTCCTCCTACGAGCAGTACTTC.